This TCR beta chain was identified in a study of blood T cell repertoires in COVID-19. The data were produced by immunoSEQ multiplex PCR, yet TCRdb's version contains in-frame clones alone and is incomplete. Among 200,000 or so clones, around 85% were seen once, and the ten largest hold around 0.93%. CDR3 length equals 14 residues. Germline CDR1 SGHNT, CDR2 YYREEE (reference sequence). V was cut by 4 bases and J by 0 bases, with 10 bases left in between. The rearrangement uses TRBV5-4 and TRBJ1-1; the D gene is possibly TRBD1 (6 bases). Sequencing was performed on peripheral blood. This clonotype was sampled from a man aged 55-75 years with COVID-19, enrolled during active disease. CDR3 region: CASSAGTLNTEAFF. The CDR3 DNA follows: TGTGCCAGCAGCGCCGGGACACTGAACACTGAAGCTTTCTTT. Full variable domain (rest looked up from reference TRBV5-4 and TRBJ1-1): ETGVTQSPTHLIKTRGQQVTLRCSSQSGHNTVSWYQQALGQGPQFIFQYYREEENGRGNFPPRFSGLQFPNYSSELNVNALELDDSALYLCASSAGTLNTEAFFGQGTRLTVV.